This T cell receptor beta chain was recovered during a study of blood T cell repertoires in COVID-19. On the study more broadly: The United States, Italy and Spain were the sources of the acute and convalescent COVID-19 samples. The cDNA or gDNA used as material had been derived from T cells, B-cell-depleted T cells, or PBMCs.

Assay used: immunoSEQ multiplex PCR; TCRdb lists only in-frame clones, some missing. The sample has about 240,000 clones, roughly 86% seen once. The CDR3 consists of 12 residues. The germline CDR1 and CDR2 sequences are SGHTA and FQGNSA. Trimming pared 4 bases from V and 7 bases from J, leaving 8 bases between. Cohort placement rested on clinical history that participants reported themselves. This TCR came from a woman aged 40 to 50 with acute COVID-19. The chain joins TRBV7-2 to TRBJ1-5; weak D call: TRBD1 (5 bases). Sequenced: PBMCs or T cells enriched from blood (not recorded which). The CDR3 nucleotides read TGTGCCAGCAGCTCGGGACTCCAGCCCCAGCATTTT. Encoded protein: CASSSGLQPQHF. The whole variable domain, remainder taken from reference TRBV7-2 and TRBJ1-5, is GAGVSQSPSNKVTEKGKDVELRCDPISGHTALYWYRQSLGQGLEFLIYFQGNSAPDKSGLPSDRFSAERTGGSVSTLTIQRTQQEDSAVYLCASSSGLQPQHFGDGTRLSIL.